This T cell receptor beta chain was sequenced during a study of T cells in localized non-small cell lung cancer. Only in-frame clones appear in the TCRdb table, and some are missing; sequencing was by immunoSEQ multiplex PCR. The sample records about 34,000 clones, more than 70% being singletons. The study's findings and limits: Sequencing covered just one tumor region, so heterogeneity cannot be ruled out. In adjacent lung appeared a median about 58 of the top 100 tumor clones.

This clone has a single count. Its antigen is currently unknown. V lost 4 bases and J 11 bases, leaving 12 bases between the germline ends. Germline CDR1 reads SGHDN; CDR2 reads FVKESK. This CDR3 is 12 amino acids long. The sample here was peripheral blood, taken before any cancer treatment. This clonotype originated in a woman aged 35 to 70 with stage I lung adenocarcinoma. The chain employs TRBV14 and TRBJ2-1, with D perhaps matching TRBD1 or TRBD2 (5 bases each). The DNA for the CDR3 is TGTGCCAGCAGCCCCTTGGGGGTCAAGCAGTTCTTC. It codes for CASSPLGVKQFF. Based on the CDR3 plus reference TRBV14 and TRBJ2-1, the full variable domain is EAGVTQFPSHSVIEKGQTVTLRCDPISGHDNLYWYRRVMGKEIKFLLHFVKESKQDESGMPNNRFLAERTGGTYSTLKVQPAELEDSGVYFCASSPLGVKQFFGPGTRLTVL.